The sequence of this T cell receptor beta chain was determined in a study of beta chain features in type 1 diabetes. Study-wide background: Sorted cells examined across all samples numbered approximately 100 million. Whole-study findings and limits: All four CD4+ subsets of Type 1 diabetes patients contained TCRB CDR3s that were moderately but significantly shorter. Naive, central memory and regulatory TCRB repertoires appeared more similar among patients than healthy donors.

Germline V gene lookup returns CDR1 SGHTA and CDR2 FQGTGA. The germline V and J ends were trimmed by 5 bases and 10 bases, with 18 bases remaining between them. This CDR3 is 14 amino acids long. All sorted populations exceeded 98% purity. The authors reverse transcribed all of the isolated RNA, so sequencing captured expressed TCRB transcripts. Profiling relied on immunoSEQ multiplex PCR, and the TCRdb table lists in-frame clones only, not all of them. The sample shows some 270,000 clones, roughly 11% of them seen only once. Only a few counts were recorded for this clone. Its specificity is unknown. The rearrangement links TRBV7-3 to TRBJ2-1, with D maybe TRBD2 (5 bases). Sequencing used naive CD4+ T cells from blood. The TCR sequence derives from a man in his thirties or forties with type 1 diabetes. CDR3 loop: CASSQRGLPTEQFF. The CDR3 nucleotides read TGTGCCAGCAGCCAACGCGGACTCCCTACCGAGCAGTTCTTC.